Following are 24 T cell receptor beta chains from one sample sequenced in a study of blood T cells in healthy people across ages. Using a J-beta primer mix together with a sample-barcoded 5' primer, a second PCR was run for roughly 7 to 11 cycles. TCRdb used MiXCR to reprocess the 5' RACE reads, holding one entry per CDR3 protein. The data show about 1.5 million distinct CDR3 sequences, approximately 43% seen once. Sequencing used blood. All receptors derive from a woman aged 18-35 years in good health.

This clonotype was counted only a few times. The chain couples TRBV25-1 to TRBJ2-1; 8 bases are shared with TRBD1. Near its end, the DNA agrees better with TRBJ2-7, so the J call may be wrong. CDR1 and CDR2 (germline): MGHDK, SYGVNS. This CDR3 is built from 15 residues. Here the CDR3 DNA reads TGTGCCAGCAGTGAATTCCGGACAGGGCGCAATGAGCAGTACTTC. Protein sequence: CASSEFRTGRNEQYF.

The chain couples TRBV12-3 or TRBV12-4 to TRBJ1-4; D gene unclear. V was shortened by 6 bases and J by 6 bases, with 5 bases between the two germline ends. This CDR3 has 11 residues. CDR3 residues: CASRRDEKLFF. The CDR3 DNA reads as TGTGCCAGCAGACGGGATGAAAAACTGTTTTTT.

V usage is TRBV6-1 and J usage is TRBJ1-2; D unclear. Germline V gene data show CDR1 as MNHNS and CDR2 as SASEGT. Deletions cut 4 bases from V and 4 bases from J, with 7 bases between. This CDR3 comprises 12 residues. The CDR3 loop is CASSGGIYGYTF. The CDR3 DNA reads TGTGCCAGCAGTGGGGGAATCTATGGCTACACCTTC.

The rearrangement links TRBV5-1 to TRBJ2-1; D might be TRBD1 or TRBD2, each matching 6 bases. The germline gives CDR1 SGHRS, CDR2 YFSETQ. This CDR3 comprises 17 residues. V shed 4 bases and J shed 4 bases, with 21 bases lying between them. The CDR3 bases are TGCGCCAGCAGCGCCGCCAGGGGTAATAGCGGATACAATGAGCAGTTCTTC. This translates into CASSAARGNSGYNEQFF. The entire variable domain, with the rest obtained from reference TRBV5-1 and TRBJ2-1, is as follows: KAGVTQTPRYLIKTRGQQVTLSCSPISGHRSVSWYQQTPGQGLQFLFEYFSETQRNKGNFPGRFSGRQFSNSRSEMNVSTLELGDSALYLCASSAARGNSGYNEQFFGPGTRLTVL.

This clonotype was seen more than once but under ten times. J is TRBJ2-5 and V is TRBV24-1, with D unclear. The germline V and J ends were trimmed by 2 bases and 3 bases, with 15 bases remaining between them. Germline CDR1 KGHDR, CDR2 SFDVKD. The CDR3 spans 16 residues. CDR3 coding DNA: TGTGCCACCAGTGATTCCCCTTACGAGGACGAAGAGACCCAGTACTTC. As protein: CATSDSPYEDEETQYF.

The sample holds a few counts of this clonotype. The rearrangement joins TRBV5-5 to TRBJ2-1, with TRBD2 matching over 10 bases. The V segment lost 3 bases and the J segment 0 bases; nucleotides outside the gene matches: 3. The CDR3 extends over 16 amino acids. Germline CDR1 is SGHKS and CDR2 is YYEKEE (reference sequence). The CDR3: CASSSGTSASYNEQFF. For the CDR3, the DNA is TGTGCCAGCAGCTCTGGGACTAGCGCCTCCTACAATGAGCAGTTCTTC.

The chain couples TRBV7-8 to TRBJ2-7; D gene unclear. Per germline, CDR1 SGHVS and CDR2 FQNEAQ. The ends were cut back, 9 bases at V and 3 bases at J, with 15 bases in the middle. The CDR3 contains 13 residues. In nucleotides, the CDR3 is TGTGCCAGTAGGATTTCGGGCCTCTACGAGCAGTACTTC. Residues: CASRISGLYEQYF.

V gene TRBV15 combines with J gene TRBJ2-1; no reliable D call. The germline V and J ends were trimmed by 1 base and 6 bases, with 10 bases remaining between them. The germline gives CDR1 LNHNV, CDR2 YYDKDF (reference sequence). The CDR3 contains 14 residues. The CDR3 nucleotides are TGTGCCACCAGCAGAGTAACTAACCTCAATGAGCAGTTCTTC. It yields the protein CATSRVTNLNEQFF.

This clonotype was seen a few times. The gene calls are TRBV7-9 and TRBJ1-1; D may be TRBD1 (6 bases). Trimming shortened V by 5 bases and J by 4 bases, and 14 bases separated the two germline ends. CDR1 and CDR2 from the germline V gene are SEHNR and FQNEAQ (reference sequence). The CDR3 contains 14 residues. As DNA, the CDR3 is TGTGCCAGCAGCGGAGCTGGGGGCGGCACTGAAGCTTTCTTT. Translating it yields CASSGAGGGTEAFF.

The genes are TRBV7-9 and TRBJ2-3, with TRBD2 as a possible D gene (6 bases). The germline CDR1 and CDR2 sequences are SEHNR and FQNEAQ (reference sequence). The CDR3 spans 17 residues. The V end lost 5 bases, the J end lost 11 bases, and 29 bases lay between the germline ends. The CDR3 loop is CASSLLGEALLRKGQYF. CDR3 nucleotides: TGTGCCAGCAGCCTATTGGGGGAGGCCCTCCTCCGGAAAGGGCAGTATTTT.

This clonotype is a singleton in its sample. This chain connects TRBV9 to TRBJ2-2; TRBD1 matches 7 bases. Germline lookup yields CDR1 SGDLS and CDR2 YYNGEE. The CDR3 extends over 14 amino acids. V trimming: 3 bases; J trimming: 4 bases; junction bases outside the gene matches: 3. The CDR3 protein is CASSGDSFTGELFF. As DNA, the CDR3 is TGTGCCAGCAGCGGGGACAGCTTCACCGGGGAGCTGTTTTTT.

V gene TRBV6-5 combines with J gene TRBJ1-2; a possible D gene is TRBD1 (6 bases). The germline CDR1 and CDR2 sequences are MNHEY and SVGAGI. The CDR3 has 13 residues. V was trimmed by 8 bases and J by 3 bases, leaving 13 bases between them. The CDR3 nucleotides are TGTGCCAGCGCCGCACAGGGACACTATGGCTACACCTTC. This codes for CASAAQGHYGYTF.

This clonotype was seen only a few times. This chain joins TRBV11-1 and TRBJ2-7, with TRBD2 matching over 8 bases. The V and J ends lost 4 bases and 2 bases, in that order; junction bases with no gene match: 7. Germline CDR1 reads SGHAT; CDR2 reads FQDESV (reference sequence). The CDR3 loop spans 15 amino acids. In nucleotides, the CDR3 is TGTGCCAGCAGCTCCCGCGGTAGCGGGACCTACGAGCAGTACTTC. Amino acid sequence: CASSSRGSGTYEQYF. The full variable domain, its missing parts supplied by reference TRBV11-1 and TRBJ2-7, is EAEVAQSPRYKITEKSQAVAFWCDPISGHATLYWYRQILGQGPELLVQFQDESVVDDSQLPKDRFSAERLKGVDSTLKIQPAELGDSAMYLCASSSRGSGTYEQYFGPGTRLTVT.

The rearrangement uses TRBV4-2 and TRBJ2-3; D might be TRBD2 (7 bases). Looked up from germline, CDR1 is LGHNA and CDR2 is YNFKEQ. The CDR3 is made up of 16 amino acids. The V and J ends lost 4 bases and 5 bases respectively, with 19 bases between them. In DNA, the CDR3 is TGTGCCAGCAGCCCTCAGGGGCAGGGGAGGGTAGATACGCAGTATTTT. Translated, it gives CASSPQGQGRVDTQYF.

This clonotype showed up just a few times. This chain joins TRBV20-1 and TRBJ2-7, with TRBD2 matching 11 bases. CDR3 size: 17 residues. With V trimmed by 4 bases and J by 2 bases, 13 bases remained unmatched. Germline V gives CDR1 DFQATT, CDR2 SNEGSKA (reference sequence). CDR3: CSATGTSGRYTPYEQYF. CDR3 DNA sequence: TGCAGTGCTACCGGGACTAGCGGACGCTATACCCCCTACGAGCAGTACTTC.

CDR3 in DNA: TGTGCCAGCAGTGATTTCAGGGAGCTGTTTTTT. This gives the protein CASSDFRELFF. The chain joins TRBV6-1 to TRBJ2-2; the D is unclear. The V end was cut by 3 bases, the J end by 9 bases, with 5 bases between. CDR3 size: 11 residues. Germline CDR1 reads MNHNS; CDR2 reads SASEGT.

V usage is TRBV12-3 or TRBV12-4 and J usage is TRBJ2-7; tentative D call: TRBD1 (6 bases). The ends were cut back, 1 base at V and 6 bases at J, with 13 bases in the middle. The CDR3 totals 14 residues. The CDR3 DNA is TGTGCCAGCAGTTTAGTTAGGGGGATGGCCGAGCAGTACTTC. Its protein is CASSLVRGMAEQYF.

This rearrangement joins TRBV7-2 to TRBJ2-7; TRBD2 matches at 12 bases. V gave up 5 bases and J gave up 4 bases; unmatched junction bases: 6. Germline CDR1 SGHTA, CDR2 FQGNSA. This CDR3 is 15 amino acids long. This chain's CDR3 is CASSIRLAGEYEQYF. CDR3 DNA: TGTGCCAGCAGCATCAGACTAGCGGGAGAGTACGAGCAGTACTTC.

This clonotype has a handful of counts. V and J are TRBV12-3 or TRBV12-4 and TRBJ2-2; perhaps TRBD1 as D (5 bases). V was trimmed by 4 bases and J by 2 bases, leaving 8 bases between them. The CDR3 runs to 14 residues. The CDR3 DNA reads TGTGCCAGCAGTTCAGGGATTAACACCGGGGAGCTGTTTTTT. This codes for CASSSGINTGELFF.

Here the CDR3 reads CAVRDRGLDTGELFF. The CDR3 nucleotides are TGTGCCGTCCGGGACAGGGGGCTTGACACCGGGGAGCTGTTTTTT. The chain is built from TRBV25-1 and TRBJ2-2, with 12 bases that match TRBD1. The germline gives CDR1 MGHDK, CDR2 SYGVNS. The CDR3 runs to 15 residues. V was pared by 11 bases and J by 3 bases, with 7 bases of the junction left unmatched.

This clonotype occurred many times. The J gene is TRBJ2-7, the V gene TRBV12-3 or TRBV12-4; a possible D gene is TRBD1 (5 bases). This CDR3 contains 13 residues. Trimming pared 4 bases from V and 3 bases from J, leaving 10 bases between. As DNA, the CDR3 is TGTGCCAGCAGTTCAGGGCTACACTACGAGCAGTACTTC. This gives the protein CASSSGLHYEQYF.

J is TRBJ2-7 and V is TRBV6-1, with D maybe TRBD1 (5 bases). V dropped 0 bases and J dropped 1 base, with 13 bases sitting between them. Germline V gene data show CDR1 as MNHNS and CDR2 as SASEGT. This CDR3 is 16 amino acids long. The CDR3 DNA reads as TGTGCCAGCAGTGAAGCGCAGGGAATTCTGTCCTACGAGCAGTACTTC. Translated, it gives CASSEAQGILSYEQYF.

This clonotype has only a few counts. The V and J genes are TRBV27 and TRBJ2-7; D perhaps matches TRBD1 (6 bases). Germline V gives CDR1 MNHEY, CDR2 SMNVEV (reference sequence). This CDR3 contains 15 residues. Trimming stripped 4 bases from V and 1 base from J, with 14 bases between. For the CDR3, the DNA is TGTGCCAGCAGTTCCCCACAACAGGGTTCCTACGAGCAGTACTTC. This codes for CASSSPQQGSYEQYF.

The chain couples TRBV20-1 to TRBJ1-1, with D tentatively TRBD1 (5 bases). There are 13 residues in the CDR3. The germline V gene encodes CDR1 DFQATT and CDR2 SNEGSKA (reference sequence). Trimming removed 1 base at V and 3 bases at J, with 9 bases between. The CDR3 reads CSARVSGDTEAFF. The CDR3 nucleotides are TGCAGTGCTAGAGTTTCGGGGGACACTGAAGCTTTCTTT.